The 15 T cell receptor beta chains below were found in one sample sequenced in a study of post-analysis software for immune sequencing data. Study results and caveats: Compared with controls, patients had more of five TRBV segments, including TRBV5-6, TRBV5-1 and TRBV20-1.

Sequencing libraries made from TCR beta cDNA carried unique molecular identifiers. Each CDR3 protein is one row after TCRdb ran MiXCR on the PCR reads. Of hundreds of thousands of distinct CDR3 sequences in the sample, around 60% were seen once. These receptors have no identified antigens. The sequencing input was blood. The source of these receptors is a girl aged 2 to 9 with multiple sclerosis.

The V call is TRBV5-1, the J call TRBJ1-4; the D is unclear. CDR1 and CDR2 (germline): SGHRS, YFSETQ. There are 16 residues in the CDR3. The V end was cut by 0 bases, the J end by 0 bases, with 9 bases between. The DNA of the CDR3 is TGCGCCAGCAGCTTGGGGCCTTCTCCAACTAATGAAAAACTGTTTTTT. Translated: CASSLGPSPTNEKLFF.

This sequence joins TRBV10-3 and TRBJ1-2; D perhaps matches TRBD1 (6 bases). Germline CDR1 is ENHRY and CDR2 is SYGVKD. V was clipped by 6 bases and J by 6 bases, with 14 bases between them. CDR3 length: 13 amino acids. The CDR3 spells CAISPTGQDGYTF. The CDR3, as DNA: TGTGCCATCAGCCCTACAGGGCAGGATGGCTACACCTTC.

This clonotype was detected a few times. V usage is TRBV12-3 or TRBV12-4 and J usage is TRBJ1-1, with D tentatively TRBD1 (6 bases). The CDR3 extends over 15 amino acids. V gave up 4 bases and J gave up 0 bases, with 12 bases separating them. The CDR3 spells CASSSLTGLNTEAFF. CDR3 DNA: TGTGCCAGCAGTTCTTTGACAGGCCTGAACACTGAAGCTTTCTTT.

The V and J genes are TRBV20-1 and TRBJ2-4; D possibly corresponds to TRBD1 (6 bases). The J call is uncertain, as TRBJ2-7 better fits the DNA end. The CDR3 covers 13 residues. The germline gives CDR1 DFQATT, CDR2 SNEGSKA (reference sequence). The CDR3 sequence: CSASQGNTYEQYF. CDR3 in DNA: TGCAGTGCTAGCCAGGGGAATACCTACGAGCAGTACTTC.

This clonotype turned up a few times. V gene TRBV4-2 combines with J gene TRBJ2-1; 9 bases are a match to TRBD1. The CDR3 has 14 residues. The J segment lost 5 bases and the V segment lost 4 bases, leaving 3 bases of the junction unmatched. Germline V gene data show CDR1 as LGHNA and CDR2 as YNFKEQ. This chain's CDR3 is CASSLRTGDNEQFF. In DNA form, the CDR3 reads TGTGCCAGCAGCCTAAGGACAGGGGACAATGAGCAGTTCTTC.

Only a few counts were recorded for this clonotype. This chain joins TRBV29-1 and TRBJ2-1; possibly TRBD1 for D (5 bases). This CDR3 region has 13 residues. Germline V lookup: CDR1 SQVTM, CDR2 ANQGSEA. Trimming pared 3 bases from V and 3 bases from J, leaving 9 bases between. The CDR3, as DNA: TGCAGCGTTGAGGGGCCCGTCTACAATGAGCAGTTCTTC. It encodes CSVEGPVYNEQFF.

The V and J genes are TRBV7-2 and TRBJ2-1; 8 bases align to TRBD1. CDR1 and CDR2 from the germline V gene are SGHTA and FQGNSA. The CDR3 runs to 15 residues. Trimming at V came to 4 bases and at J to 3 bases, leaving 5 bases not matched to a gene. CDR3 amino acids: CASSSLGQDYNEQFF. CDR3 DNA sequence: TGTGCCAGCAGCTCCCTGGGACAGGACTACAATGAGCAGTTCTTC.

V gene TRBV20-1 combines with J gene TRBJ2-6, with D tentatively TRBD1 or TRBD2 (5 bases each). Per the germline V gene, CDR1 is DFQATT and CDR2 is SNEGSKA (reference sequence). CDR3 length: 14 residues. The germline V and J ends were trimmed by 2 bases and 3 bases, with 8 bases remaining between them. CDR3 sequence (DNA): TGCAGTGCTAGAAAGGGGAGTGGGGCCAACGTCCTGACTTTC. Translating gives CSARKGSGANVLTF.

The V gene is TRBV20-1, the J gene TRBJ2-5, with D hard to call. CDR1 and CDR2 from the germline V gene are DFQATT and SNEGSKA (reference sequence). This CDR3 is built from 12 residues. V shed 0 bases and J shed 5 bases, with 7 bases lying between them. The CDR3 DNA is TGCAGTGCTAGAGATGGCCCGGAGACCCAGTACTTC. It encodes CSARDGPETQYF.

This rearrangement joins TRBV6-6 to TRBJ1-2; 12 nucleotides line up with TRBD1. J was trimmed by 8 bases and V by 8 bases; bases with no gene match: 3. The CDR3 loop spans 12 amino acids. The V gene's germline CDR1 is MNHNY and CDR2 SVGAGI (reference sequence). CDR3 region: CASGTGGGGYTF. The DNA for the CDR3 is TGTGCCAGCGGGACAGGGGGCGGCGGCTACACCTTC.

The CDR3: CASSPGRRDHEQFF. In DNA form, the CDR3 reads TGTGCCAGTAGCCCGGGACGAAGGGACCATGAGCAGTTCTTC. V is TRBV19 and J is TRBJ2-1, with D perhaps TRBD1 or TRBD2 (5 bases each). The V gene's germline CDR1 is LNHDA and CDR2 SQIVND (reference sequence). The CDR3 extends over 14 amino acids. Trimming took off 6 bases at V and 8 bases at J, with 17 bases between the two ends.

V is TRBV7-9 and J is TRBJ2-1, with D possibly being TRBD2 (6 bases). V gave up 3 bases and J gave up 12 bases, with 9 bases separating them. Germline CDR1 and CDR2: SEHNR and FQNEAQ (reference sequence). This CDR3 is 11 amino acids long. CDR3 DNA sequence: TGTGCCAGCAGCTTTGGGGAGGTGCAGTTCTTC. It is translated as CASSFGEVQFF. Full variable domain (outside the CDR3, taken from reference TRBV7-9 and TRBJ2-1): DTGVSQNPRHKITKRGQNVTFRCDPISEHNRLYWYRQTLGQGPEFLTYFQNEAQLEKSRLLSDRFSAERPKGSFSTLEIQRTEQGDSAMYLCASSFGEVQFFGPGTRLTVL.

The gene calls are TRBV3-1 and TRBJ2-6; D unresolved. This CDR3 region has 17 residues. The ends were cut back, 0 bases at V and 0 bases at J, with 9 bases in the middle. The germline gives CDR1 LGHDT, CDR2 YNNKEL (reference sequence). The CDR3 region is CASSQDPSISGANVLTF. CDR3 bases: TGTGCCAGCAGCCAAGATCCGTCAATCTCTGGGGCCAACGTCCTGACTTTC.

The chain combines TRBV10-3 with TRBJ2-5; maybe TRBD2 (5 bases). Germline values: CDR1 ENHRY, CDR2 SYGVKD. Trimming took off 9 bases at V and 5 bases at J, with 19 bases between the two ends. The CDR3 is 14 residues long. Here the CDR3 reads CAIGGLGSGETQYF. The CDR3 DNA follows: TGTGCCATAGGTGGGCTCGGATCGGGGGAGACCCAGTACTTC.

This rearrangement joins TRBV12-3 or TRBV12-4 to TRBJ1-2; D is uncertain. The CDR3 extends over 12 amino acids. The V and J ends lost 7 bases and 8 bases respectively, with 14 bases between them. The CDR3 coding sequence is TGTGCCAGCACCCTGAGTCACCGGGGCTACACCTTC. Its translation: CASTLSHRGYTF.